A single sample gave rise to the 15 T cell receptor beta chains below, sequenced in a study of T cell responses to AZD1222 COVID-19 vaccine. The method was immunoSEQ multiplex PCR; TCRdb's version includes in-frame clones alone and lacks a portion of them. The sample has approximately 70,000 clones, 80% to 90% seen once. Sequenced here: peripheral blood, sampled on day 0 of AZD1222 vaccination. The source of these receptors is an adult in good health.

This clone turned up a few times. The V and J genes are TRBV6-5 and TRBJ1-1; D remains ambiguous. V was cut by 2 bases and J by 5 bases, with 9 bases left in between. Germline lookup yields CDR1 MNHEY and CDR2 SVGAGI. This CDR3 comprises 13 residues. The CDR3 DNA follows: TGTGCCAGCAGTTACGGTCGGACGACTGAAGCTTTCTTT. Translation gives CASSYGRTTEAFF.

The chain uses TRBV4-3 and TRBJ1-6; D is perhaps TRBD1 (5 bases). This CDR3 comprises 15 residues. Trimming cost V 0 bases and J 6 bases, with 9 bases left between them. Germline-derived CDR1 and CDR2 are LGHNA and YSLEER. This chain's CDR3 is CASSQEGTVNSPLHF. In DNA, the CDR3 is TGCGCCAGCAGCCAAGAAGGGACGGTTAATTCACCCCTCCACTTT.

This clone was counted a few times. The V call is TRBV5-6, the J call TRBJ2-5; D may be TRBD1 (6 bases). Trimming took off 5 bases at V and 5 bases at J, with 16 bases between the two ends. The CDR3 runs 14 residues. CDR1 and CDR2 (germline): SGHDT, YYEEEE. CDR3 residues: CASSWGRGSETQYF. The CDR3 DNA follows: TGTGCCAGCAGTTGGGGGCGCGGGTCGGAGACCCAGTACTTC.

The V gene is TRBV3-1 (or the pseudogene TRBV3-2), the J gene TRBJ1-2; tentatively, D is TRBD1 (5 bases). CDR3 length equals 14 residues. Trimming left V 0 bases short and J 4 bases short, with 9 bases between. Germline-derived CDR1 and CDR2 are LGHDT and YNNKEL (reference sequence). CDR3 coding DNA: TGTGCCAGCAGCCAAGATTGGGGGTCCTATGGCTACACCTTC. Protein sequence: CASSQDWGSYGYTF.

The rearrangement joins TRBV29-1 to TRBJ1-4, with 7 positions matching TRBD1. The CDR3 has 15 amino acids. The ends lost 1 base at V and 0 bases at J; junction bases unmatched: 2. The germline V gene encodes CDR1 SQVTM and CDR2 ANQGSEA. In DNA, the CDR3 is TGCAGCGTTGAAGTTACAGGGGCAACTAATGAAAAACTGTTTTTT. Translating it yields CSVEVTGATNEKLFF.

V usage is TRBV27 and J usage is TRBJ2-1, with D possibly matching TRBD2 (5 bases). The CDR3 runs to 16 residues. Trimming took 0 bases from V and 2 from J, leaving 11 bases between them. Looked up from germline, CDR1 is MNHEY and CDR2 is SMNVEV (reference sequence). The CDR3 DNA sequence: TGTGCCAGCAGTTTATCGTCCGGGAACGCCTACAATGAGCAGTTCTTC. As protein: CASSLSSGNAYNEQFF.

The chain links TRBV27 to TRBJ1-1; D gene uncertain. The germline CDR1 and CDR2 sequences are MNHEY and SMNVEV (reference sequence). The CDR3 runs to 14 residues. The V and J ends lost 4 bases and 4 bases respectively, with 13 bases between them. The CDR3 nucleotides are TGTGCCAGCAGTTCGCTGGAGACAACCACTGAAGCTTTCTTT. Translated, it gives CASSSLETTTEAFF.

This chain uses TRBV11-1 with TRBJ2-5, with a possible D match to TRBD1 (5 bases). Trimming cost V 5 bases and J 0 bases, with 16 bases left between them. Per germline, CDR1 SGHAT and CDR2 FQDESV (reference sequence). The CDR3 runs to 16 residues. The CDR3 DNA reads TGTGCCAGCAGCCAGGGTCTCCCGACAGACCAAGAGACCCAGTACTTC. Protein sequence: CASSQGLPTDQETQYF. The whole variable domain, filled in from reference TRBV11-1 and TRBJ2-5, reads EAEVAQSPRYKITEKSQAVAFWCDPISGHATLYWYRQILGQGPELLVQFQDESVVDDSQLPKDRFSAERLKGVDSTLKIQPAELGDSAMYLCASSQGLPTDQETQYFGPGTRLLVL.

The chain employs TRBV30 and TRBJ2-7; the D gene is possibly TRBD2 (6 bases). The length of the CDR3 is 15 residues. Germline V gene data show CDR1 as GTSNPN and CDR2 as SVGIG (reference sequence). V lost 2 bases and J lost 4, with 18 bases in between. The CDR3 coding sequence is TGTGCCTGGAGTCCCCGGATACGGGGGTCTTACGAGCAGTACTTC. Its translation is CAWSPRIRGSYEQYF. The complete variable domain, with remaining parts taken from reference TRBV30 and TRBJ2-7, reads SQTIHQWPATLVQPVGSPLSLECTVEGTSNPNLYWYRQAAGRGLQLLFYSVGIGQISSEVPQNLSASRPQDRQFILSSKKLLLSDSGFYLCAWSPRIRGSYEQYFGPGTRLTVT.

The chain uses TRBV7-2 and TRBJ2-7; 9 bases are shared with TRBD2. Trimming at V came to 8 bases and at J to 2 bases, leaving 7 bases not matched to a gene. CDR1 SGHTA and CDR2 FQGNSA come from the germline V gene. CDR3 length: 14 residues. The CDR3 loop is CASRREGQAYEQYF. CDR3 nucleotides: TGTGCCAGCCGGCGGGAGGGCCAAGCCTACGAGCAGTACTTC.

The chain is built from TRBV3-1 (or the pseudogene TRBV3-2) and TRBJ2-2, with 12 positions matching TRBD2. CDR3 length: 18 residues. From germline, CDR1 is LGHDT and CDR2 YNNKEL (reference sequence). V lost 4 bases to trimming and J lost 2 bases; unmatched junction nucleotides: 8. CDR3 loop: CASSRRPGLAGNTGELFF. CDR3 DNA: TGTGCCAGCAGCCGGCGACCCGGACTAGCGGGAAACACCGGGGAGCTGTTTTTT.

V and J are TRBV28 and TRBJ1-6; 7 bases fit TRBD1. There are 15 residues in the CDR3. After removal of 4 bases from V and 10 bases from J, the junction contained 10 bases not matched to a gene. The V gene's germline CDR1 is MDHEN and CDR2 SYDVKM. The CDR3 sequence: CASSSDREGESPLHF. The CDR3 DNA reads TGTGCCAGCAGTTCAGACAGGGAAGGAGAATCACCCCTCCACTTT.

The chain couples TRBV19 to TRBJ2-3; D is unresolved. CDR1 and CDR2 (germline): LNHDA, SQIVND (reference sequence). The CDR3 has 11 amino acids. Trimming stripped 3 bases from V and 5 bases from J, with 3 bases between. CDR3 in DNA: TGTGCCAGTAGTATGGAAGATACGCAGTATTTT. The encoded protein is CASSMEDTQYF.

This rearrangement joins TRBV5-1 to TRBJ2-3; TRBD2 matches 11 bases. The V gene's germline CDR1 is SGHRS and CDR2 YFSETQ. The V gene end was trimmed by 0 bases and the J gene end by 2 bases; junction bases not matched to a gene: 2. This CDR3 spans 16 amino acids. The CDR3 region has the DNA TGCGCCAGCAGCTTGGGACTAGCGGGGATCACAGATACGCAGTATTTT. Its protein is CASSLGLAGITDTQYF.

V is TRBV30 and J is TRBJ2-3, with TRBD2 identical over 7 bases. The germline V gene has CDR1 GTSNPN and CDR2 SVGIG (reference sequence). The CDR3 extends over 14 amino acids. The trim removed 2 bases at V and 6 bases at J, leaving 8 bases unmatched. As DNA, the CDR3 is TGTGCCTGGAGTCCTAGCGGAGCGGGGGATACGCAGTATTTT. Encoded protein: CAWSPSGAGDTQYF.